A selection of T cell receptor beta chains follows, all from one sample in a study of control samples from healthy donors and cancer patients. Profiling relied on immunoSEQ multiplex PCR, and the TCRdb table lists in-frame clones only, not all of them. The table records about 180,000 clones, just over 90% of them present only once. Sequencing was carried out using blood. The origin of the receptors is a man aged 25-40 years in good health. CDR3s include the opening cysteine and the closing phenylalanine or tryptophan. Fields, in order: V gene, D gene, J gene, clone size, CDR3 DNA, CDR3 protein. A D gene is named only where the DNA matches it firmly. Size is omitted from some rows. Given values are once, few, many or a class for expanded clones.

V: TRBV6-5; D: TRBD1; J: TRBJ2-3; size: NA; DNA: TGTGCCAGCAGCCTCGGACAGGGGAATGCAGATACGCAGTATTTT; CDR3: CASSLGQGNADTQYF
V: TRBV6-5; D: TRBD1; J: TRBJ1-2; size: NA; DNA: TGTGCCAGCAGTCCGACAGGGGCGGATGGCTACACCTTC; CDR3: CASSPTGADGYTF
V: TRBV14; D: NA; J: TRBJ1-2; size: NA; DNA: TGTGCCAGCAGCCAAGATTATGGAGCGTTAGCTAACTATGGCTACACCTTC; CDR3: CASSQDYGALANYGYTF
V: TRBV4-3; D: NA; J: TRBJ1-2; size: NA; DNA: TGCGCCAGCAGCCAAGACAGGGTGAACTATGGCTACACCTTC; CDR3: CASSQDRVNYGYTF
V: TRBV30; D: TRBD1; J: TRBJ1-2; size: once; DNA: TGTGCCTGGAGTCCCGGGACAGGGAATGGCTACACCTTC; CDR3: CAWSPGTGNGYTF
V: TRBV20-1; D: NA; J: TRBJ1-5; size: NA; DNA: TGCAGTGCTAATGAGGGTGTTAGCAATCAGCCCCAGCATTTT; CDR3: CSANEGVSNQPQHF
V: TRBV19; D: NA; J: TRBJ1-3; size: NA; DNA: TGTGCCAGTAGTATCTCCGCAGCCCTGAGCTCTGGAAACACCATATATTTT; CDR3: CASSISAALSSGNTIYF
V: TRBV30; D: TRBD1; J: TRBJ2-7; size: NA; DNA: TGTGCCTGGAGTGTGGACAGGGTGTCAATGCAGTACTTC; CDR3: CAWSVDRVSMQYF
V: TRBV29-1; D: NA; J: TRBJ1-2; size: NA; DNA: TGCAGCGCTAGGGAGGGCTATGGCTACACCTTC; CDR3: CSAREGYGYTF
V: TRBV5-1; D: NA; J: TRBJ2-1; size: NA; DNA: TGCGCCAGCAGCTTGAGGCTAGCATGGGGCAATGAGCAGTTCTTC; CDR3: CASSLRLAWGNEQFF
V: TRBV27; D: NA; J: TRBJ2-5; size: NA; DNA: TGTGCCAGCAGTTTCTCTACAGGGTGGCGGGAGACCCAGTACTTC; CDR3: CASSFSTGWRETQYF
V: TRBV18; D: TRBD1; J: TRBJ1-3; size: few; DNA: TGTGCCAGCTCTCCGGACAGGCCTGGAAACACCATATATTTT; CDR3: CASSPDRPGNTIYF
V: TRBV19; D: NA; J: TRBJ1-4; size: NA; DNA: TGTGCCAGTACCACGACAGGACCCATTAATGAAAAACTGTTTTTT; CDR3: CASTTTGPINEKLFF
V: TRBV6-5; D: TRBD1; J: TRBJ1-1; size: NA; DNA: TGTGCCAGCCATCAGGGGGAGAACACTGAAGCTTTCTTT; CDR3: CASHQGENTEAFF
V: TRBV5-1; D: TRBD1; J: TRBJ2-2; size: NA; DNA: TGCGCCAGCGGACAGGGGCTATACACCGGGGAGCTGTTTTTT; CDR3: CASGQGLYTGELFF
V: TRBV27; D: TRBD1; J: TRBJ2-7; size: NA; DNA: TGTGCCAGCAGAACAAGACAGGGGACCTACGAGCAGTACTTC; CDR3: CASRTRQGTYEQYF
V: TRBV4-3; D: NA; J: TRBJ2-5; size: NA; DNA: TGCGCCAGCAGCCAAGAGGACCGCCCTGAGACCCAGTACTTC; CDR3: CASSQEDRPETQYF
V: TRBV5-1; D: NA; J: TRBJ2-5; size: once; DNA: TGCGCCAGCAGCTTGGACGGACATAACCAAGAGACCCAGTACTTC; CDR3: CASSLDGHNQETQYF
V: TRBV28; D: TRBD1; J: TRBJ2-1; size: NA; DNA: TGTGCCAGCAGCCTAGGACAGGGGGTCTACAATGAGCAGTTCTTC; CDR3: CASSLGQGVYNEQFF
V: TRBV18; D: NA; J: TRBJ1-5; size: NA; DNA: TGTGCCAGCTCACCACCGGACAGTGTAAAGGCAGCTAGCAATCAGCCCCAGCATTTT; CDR3: CASSPPDSVKAASNQPQHF
V: TRBV29-1; D: TRBD1; J: TRBJ2-7; size: NA; DNA: TGCAGCGCTCTGCCGGGACAGGGCTACGAGCAGTACTTC; CDR3: CSALPGQGYEQYF
V: TRBV3-1/TRBV3-2; D: TRBD2; J: TRBJ2-1; size: NA; DNA: TGTGCCAGCAGCCATACAGCGGGAGGCGGAAATGAGCAGTTCTTC; CDR3: CASSHTAGGGNEQFF
V: TRBV19; D: TRBD1; J: TRBJ2-5; size: NA; DNA: TGTGCCAGTAGTTTACTTGACAGGGATCAAGAGACCCAGTACTTC; CDR3: CASSLLDRDQETQYF
V: TRBV12-3/TRBV12-4; D: NA; J: TRBJ1-2; size: NA; DNA: TGTGCCAGCAGTTACACGGGGAGCGTTGGCTACACCTTC; CDR3: CASSYTGSVGYTF
V: TRBV7-2; D: NA; J: TRBJ2-3; size: NA; DNA: TGTGCCAGCAGGGCCGGGCCACTCGTAAATACGCAGTATTTT; CDR3: CASRAGPLVNTQYF
V: TRBV2; D: NA; J: TRBJ1-6; size: NA; DNA: TGTGCCAGCAGTGAAACACCCACGGGTAATTCACCCCTCCACTTT; CDR3: CASSETPTGNSPLHF
V: TRBV5-5; D: NA; J: TRBJ2-3; size: NA; DNA: TGTGCCAGCAGCTTGTCGGGGCCAAGCACAGATACGCAGTATTTT; CDR3: CASSLSGPSTDTQYF
V: TRBV30; D: NA; J: TRBJ1-5; size: NA; DNA: TGTGCCTGGAGTGCTCGGGGGGGGGTTGGCAATCAGCCCCAGCATTTT; CDR3: CAWSARGGVGNQPQHF
V: TRBV30; D: NA; J: TRBJ1-2; size: NA; DNA: TGTGCCTGGAGTGCCACTTCCGGGCGCTTAGGCGGCTACACCTTC; CDR3: CAWSATSGRLGGYTF
V: TRBV30; D: NA; J: TRBJ1-2; size: NA; DNA: TGTGCCTGGAAGGGATATGGCTACACCTTC; CDR3: CAWKGYGYTF
V: TRBV19; D: NA; J: TRBJ1-2; size: NA; DNA: TGTGCCAGTAGTATGTTAGGGCTCTATGGCTACACCTTC; CDR3: CASSMLGLYGYTF
V: TRBV28; D: NA; J: TRBJ2-5; size: NA; DNA: TGTGCCAGCAGTTTAAGAGGTATAGAGACCCAGTACTTC; CDR3: CASSLRGIETQYF
V: TRBV7-8; D: NA; J: TRBJ1-1; size: NA; DNA: TGTGCCACCTCAAAGGGTCTTACTCCCTTCCCGAACACTGAAGCTTTCTTT; CDR3: CATSKGLTPFPNTEAFF